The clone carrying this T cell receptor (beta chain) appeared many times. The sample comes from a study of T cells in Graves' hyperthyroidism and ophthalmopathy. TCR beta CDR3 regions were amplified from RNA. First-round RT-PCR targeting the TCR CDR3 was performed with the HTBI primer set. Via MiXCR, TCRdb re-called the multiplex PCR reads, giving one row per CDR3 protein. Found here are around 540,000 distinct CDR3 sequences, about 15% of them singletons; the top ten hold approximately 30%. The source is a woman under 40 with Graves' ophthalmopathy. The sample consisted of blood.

CDR3 region: CASRRLNNEQFF. The CDR3 nucleotides are TGTGCCAGCAGGCGATTGAACAATGAGCAGTTCTTC. This chain uses TRBV12-3 or TRBV12-4 with TRBJ2-1; D is undetermined. Trimming pared 6 bases from V and 5 bases from J, leaving 8 bases between. CDR3 length: 12 amino acids.